This is a list of T cell receptor beta chains from one sample in a study of long-term antiretroviral therapy in people with HIV. The data were produced by immunoSEQ multiplex PCR, yet TCRdb's version contains in-frame clones alone and is incomplete. The profile shows under 8,000 clones, 73% of them singletons. The source material was unsorted PBMCs, sampled 0.2 years after starting antiretroviral therapy. These receptors all stem from a man aged 40-55 years with HIV. Each CDR3 is given with its conserved first and last residue. The D gene is left open where the match is weak. Size is stated for part of the rows, as once, few or many counts, or as a class when the clone is expanded.

d_call j_call v_call clone_size cdr3_length cdr3_aa cdr3_nt
NA TRBJ1-2 TRBV7-3 NA 13 CASSSDMLVGYTF TGTGCCAGCAGCTCGGACATGCTCGTCGGCTACACCTTC
NA TRBJ2-2 TRBV10-2 few 15 CASSEGRRYTGELFF TGCGCCAGCAGTGAGGGAAGGAGGTACACCGGGGAGCTGTTTTTT
NA TRBJ1-1 TRBV13 medium-sized 11 CASSADTEAFF TGTGCCAGCAGCGCAGACACTGAAGCTTTCTTT
NA TRBJ2-7 TRBV7-6 once 12 CASSSGFNEQYF TGTGCCAGCAGCTCAGGTTTCAACGAGCAGTACTTC
TRBD1 TRBJ1-4 TRBV25-1 NA 15 CASSDPGGSEEKLFF TGTGCCAGCAGTGACCCAGGGGGATCGGAGGAAAAACTGTTTTTT
NA TRBJ2-6 TRBV18 NA 19 CASSPRGGLPSSGANVLTF TGTGCCAGCTCACCACGGGGGGGCCTACCGTCCTCTGGGGCCAACGTCCTGACTTTC
NA TRBJ1-1 TRBV19 NA 15 CASSIGGLANTEAFF TGTGCCAGTAGTATTGGGGGGTTGGCGAACACTGAAGCTTTCTTT
NA TRBJ2-1 TRBV5-1 NA 14 CASSPPGSYNEQFF TGCGCCAGCAGCCCCCCGGGGTCCTACAATGAGCAGTTCTTC
NA TRBJ1-1 TRBV19 NA 11 CASSIGVEAFF TGTGCCAGTAGTATAGGGGTCGAAGCTTTCTTT
TRBD1 TRBJ1-5 TRBV27 few 15 CASSQTGPSNQPQHF TGTGCCAGCAGCCAGACAGGGCCCAGCAATCAGCCCCAGCATTTT
NA TRBJ1-2 TRBV30 NA 14 CAWSVDRFNYGYTF TGTGCCTGGAGCGTGGACCGATTTAACTATGGCTACACCTTC
TRBD1 TRBJ1-1 TRBV5-6 NA 16 CASSRGGTGMNTEAFF TGTGCCAGCAGCCGTGGTGGGACAGGGATGAACACTGAAGCTTTCTTT
NA TRBJ2-1 TRBV19 NA 12 CASSLTFNEQFF TGTGCCAGTAGTCTGACTTTCAATGAGCAGTTCTTC
NA TRBJ2-2 TRBV7-6 few 12 CASSEGTGELFF TGTGCCAGCAGCGAGGGAACCGGGGAGCTGTTTTTT
NA TRBJ1-3 TRBV28 few 15 CASRGREDSGNTIYF TGTGCCAGCAGGGGCAGGGAAGATTCTGGAAACACCATATATTTT
TRBD2 TRBJ2-3 TRBV4-1 NA 19 CASSQVLAGGAGRLDTQYF TGCGCCAGCAGCCAAGTGCTAGCGGGGGGTGCCGGGCGGCTAGATACGCAGTATTTT
NA TRBJ1-2 TRBV9 NA 15 CASSPEGTANYGYTF TGTGCCAGCAGCCCAGAAGGTACAGCTAACTATGGCTACACCTTC
NA TRBJ1-1 TRBV29-1 NA 14 CSVDGVKGRTEAFF TGCAGCGTTGATGGCGTTAAGGGGCGTACTGAAGCTTTCTTT
TRBD1 TRBJ2-1 TRBV6-5 NA 14 CASRSGTEGNEQFF TGTGCCAGCAGGTCCGGGACAGAAGGGAATGAGCAGTTCTTC
NA TRBJ1-5 TRBV7-8 NA 15 CASSLVEYSNQPQHF TGTGCCAGCAGCTTAGTAGAATATAGCAATCAGCCCCAGCATTTT
NA TRBJ1-1 TRBV29-1 few 11 CSVGLNTEAFF TGCAGCGTTGGGCTGAACACTGAAGCTTTCTTT
TRBD1 TRBJ2-7 TRBV30 NA 13 CACTGQDTYEQYF TGTGCCTGTACAGGACAGGACACCTACGAGCAGTACTTC
NA TRBJ2-1 TRBV19 NA 14 CASTPRGGVNEQFF TGTGCCAGTACCCCTCGAGGAGGGGTGAATGAGCAGTTCTTC
NA TRBJ1-1 TRBV30 NA 14 CAWSVAPGNTEAFF TGTGCCTGGAGTGTAGCTCCAGGAAACACTGAAGCTTTCTTT
TRBD1 TRBJ2-7 TRBV30 few 11 CAWSWTGEQYF TGTGCCTGGAGCTGGACAGGCGAGCAGTACTTC
NA TRBJ2-1 TRBV7-9 NA 16 CASGPLDREDLNEQFF TGTGCCAGCGGTCCTCTTGACAGGGAGGATCTGAATGAGCAGTTCTTC
TRBD2 TRBJ2-2 TRBV10-2 NA 19 CASISTGLAGDRDTGELFF TGCGCCAGCATCTCCACGGGACTAGCGGGGGATCGAGACACCGGGGAGCTGTTTTTT
NA TRBJ1-1 TRBV5-1 NA 15 CASSLRGFSNTEAFF TGCGCCAGCAGCTTGAGGGGTTTTTCGAACACTGAAGCTTTCTTT
NA TRBJ1-6 TRBV28 few 13 CASTGQHNSPLHF TGTGCCAGCACCGGACAGCATAATTCACCCCTCCACTTT